This T cell receptor (beta chain) appears in the sequencing data of a study of blood T cell repertoires in COVID-19 (dated by TCRdb to the early 2020s). Notes on the research overall: Collaborator samples came from the United States, Italy and Spain and covered acute and convalescent phases of COVID-19. The material from the prospective study consisted of cDNA or gDNA derived from T cells, B-cell-depleted T cells, or PBMCs. Deeply sampled blood TCRbeta repertoires from subjects exposed to, actively infected with, or recovered from COVID-19 were included in the dataset. A freely available public database, intended as a resource for researchers studying the immune response to SARS-CoV-2, is where the repertoires were released. The samples were drawn from the first 160 participants of the ongoing ImmuneRACE study and from 950 to 1,500 subjects provided by 6 global collaborators. The sample metadata nearly always contained a de-identified subject ID, COVID-19 status, age in years and sex. Where HLA class I and class II types were available, the types were taken from metadata supplied by the sample provider, not from assay-based typing. Summary of the overall study and its limitations: The amount of clinical and demographic metadata varied by source and participant and was provided uncurated.

CDR1 and CDR2 (LNHNV, YYDKDF) derive from the germline V gene (reference sequence). Trimming takes 8 bases off V and 7 bases off J; junction bases not matched to a gene: 11. Spanning cysteine to phenylalanine, the CDR3 consists of 14 amino acids. The sequence is cut down to CDR3 DNA, 42 bases in frame from base 1. TCRbeta CDR3 regions were amplified from genomic DNA by means of the immunoSEQ Assay, a bias-controlled multiplex PCR. The study's own analysis went as follows. Within the assay, amplification of reference gene primers was used to estimate how many nucleated cells each sample contained. To quantify the absolute abundance of each unique TCRbeta CDR3 rearrangement, sequence reads were collapsed and filtered. For each sample, productive Simpson clonality was calculated by taking the square root of Simpson's diversity index across productive rearrangements. TCRdb limited this immuneACCESS table to in-frame rearrangements with V and J called. A share of clones is missing; checked studies link under half to unresolved V genes, and the rest is unexplained. That table gives V, J and clone size, and the DNA gave D and trimming. For this sample the table gives approximately 210,000 clones, of which about 83% were detected only once. Of the sample, about 2.5% falls within the top ten clones.

Collaborating institutions collected whole blood in K2EDTA tubes following their own protocols. For TCRbeta analysis, collaborators shipped samples in one of three forms: frozen whole blood, isolated PBMCs, or DNA extracted from either of those sample types. This clone showed up just once. Its binding antigen is unknown. The sample holds no much larger clone one base away, and base qualities are not on file. The TCR was taken from a woman aged 40 to 50 with active or convalescent COVID-19. The V gene is TRBV15 and the J gene is TRBJ1-2; the junction holds 9 bases that match TRBD1. Sequencing input: peripheral blood. The nucleotide sequence is TGTGCCACCTATGCCGGGACAGGGCAGGGTGGCTACACCTTC. The resulting protein is CATYAGTGQGGYTF.